The rows below give T cell receptor beta chains drawn from one sample of a study of cytomegalovirus exposure and HLA in healthy donors. Method: immunoSEQ multiplex PCR; TCRdb's copy keeps in-frame clones and lacks some. The data show more than 110,000 clones, roughly 9.8% seen once. The specimen sequenced was PBMCs. The receptors come from a middle-aged man in good health and CMV-seronegative. The CDR3 runs from the conserved cysteine through the conserved F or W. The D gene is left open where the match is weak. Clone size is given for some rows only: seen once, a few or many times, or a class if the clone is expanded.

>few|TRBJ1-4|NA|TRBV30
TGTGCCTGGAGTAGGACAGTTGATGAAAAACTGTTTTTT
CAWSRTVDEKLFF
>few|TRBJ2-7|NA|TRBV15
TGTGCCACCAGCTACGATACTGCCGAGCAGTACTTC
CATSYDTAEQYF
>NA|TRBJ2-1|NA|TRBV7-3
TGTGCCAGCAGCCCCCAGGGTCAAGGACCGCCGGGCTACAATGAGCAGTTCTTC
CASSPQGQGPPGYNEQFF
>few|TRBJ1-3|NA|TRBV27
TGTGCCAGCAGTACCGGGACAATAGGAAACACCATATATTTT
CASSTGTIGNTIYF
>NA|TRBJ1-6|TRBD1|TRBV9
TGTGCCAGCAGCGTAGGACAGGGACACAATTCACCCCTCCACTTT
CASSVGQGHNSPLHF
>few|TRBJ2-5|TRBD1|TRBV18
TGTGCCAGCTCGCGTCGGACAGGGCAAGAGACCCAGTACTTC
CASSRRTGQETQYF
>NA|TRBJ2-5|TRBD2|TRBV6-5
TGTGCCAGCAGTTCTCCTAGCGGGGAGCCCCAAGAGACCCAGTACTTC
CASSSPSGEPQETQYF
>NA|TRBJ1-1|TRBD1|TRBV9
TGTGCCAGCAGCGCCCGCCCAGGGGGAGCGGGTACTGAAGCTTTCTTT
CASSARPGGAGTEAFF
>NA|TRBJ1-4|NA|TRBV25-1
TGTGCCAGCAGTCCAAGGGTGGGGCCTAGTGAAAAACTGTTTTTT
CASSPRVGPSEKLFF
>few|TRBJ1-2|NA|TRBV25-1
TGTGCCAGCAGTGAACCAGGGCAGGACTATGGCTACACCTTC
CASSEPGQDYGYTF
>few|TRBJ1-2|TRBD1|TRBV29-1
TGCAGCGCCGGGACAGCGGATGGCTACACCTTC
CSAGTADGYTF
>NA|TRBJ1-6|NA|TRBV5-6
TGTGCCAGCAGCTTGAAACAGGTTTCTTATAATTCACCCCTCCACTTT
CASSLKQVSYNSPLHF
>NA|TRBJ2-5|NA|TRBV5-6
TGTGCCAGCAGCTTTAGTCAGACAGCCGAGACCCAATACTTC
CASSFSQTAETQYF
>NA|TRBJ1-2|TRBD1|TRBV15
TGTGCCACCAGCAGAGAGGGGACAGGGGATGGCTACACCTTC
CATSREGTGDGYTF
>NA|TRBJ2-2|NA|TRBV5-6
TGTGCCAGCAGCTTGGCAGGGGTTGGGGAGCTGTTTTTT
CASSLAGVGELFF
>NA|TRBJ2-7|NA|TRBV4-1
TGCGCCAGCGCCCGGGTGGGTAGTAGCTCCTACGAGCAGTACTTC
CASARVGSSSYEQYF
>NA|TRBJ1-5|NA|TRBV7-2
TGTGCCAGCAGCTCACACCCTCCGGGGGAAAGAAATCAGCCCCAGCATTTT
CASSSHPPGERNQPQHF
>NA|TRBJ2-2|TRBD2|TRBV7-6
TGTGCCAGCAGCTCTGGACTAGCGGGAACGAACACCGGGGAGCTGTTTTTT
CASSSGLAGTNTGELFF
>NA|TRBJ2-7|TRBD2|TRBV19
TGTGCCAGTAGCATAGCGGGAGGAAACTCCTACGAGCAGTACTTC
CASSIAGGNSYEQYF
>few|TRBJ1-2|TRBD1|TRBV7-9
TGTGCCAGCAGTCCTGGACAGGGATATGGCTACACCTTC
CASSPGQGYGYTF
>few|TRBJ1-5|TRBD1|TRBV5-1
TGCGCCAGCAGCCCGGGACAGGGTGGACAGCCCCAGCATTTT
CASSPGQGGQPQHF
>few|TRBJ2-7|NA|TRBV7-8
TGTGCCAGCAGCTTTGACAGGAACTCCTACGAGCAGTACTTC
CASSFDRNSYEQYF
>NA|TRBJ2-1|NA|TRBV13
TGTGCCAGCAGCTTAAGGGAGCTTTTCAATGAGCAGTTCTTC
CASSLRELFNEQFF
>few|TRBJ2-3|NA|TRBV7-9
TGTGCCAGCAGCACCCCCGAACCCAATAGAATCACAGATACGCAGTATTTT
CASSTPEPNRITDTQYF
>NA|TRBJ2-3|NA|TRBV28
TGTGCCAGCAGTTTAGGCGGGAACGCAGATACGCAGTATTTT
CASSLGGNADTQYF